Below are 23 T cell receptor beta chains sequenced from a single sample in a study of T cell responses to AZD1222 COVID-19 vaccine. Sequenced by immunoSEQ multiplex PCR; TCRdb stores in-frame clones only, minus some. Found here are about 86,000 clones, roughly nine tenths of them singletons; the top ten hold less than 3.5%. The specimen was peripheral blood, collected on day 0 of AZD1222 vaccination. The receptors shown here come from an adult in good health.

This clone has just a few counts. The chain is built from TRBV6-5 and TRBJ2-2; no clear D. Germline V gives CDR1 MNHEY, CDR2 SVGAGI. This CDR3 has 12 amino acids. Trimming shortened V by 3 bases and J by 6 bases, and 5 bases separated the two germline ends. CDR3: CASSYWAGELFF. CDR3 nucleotide sequence: TGTGCCAGCAGTTATTGGGCCGGGGAGCTGTTTTTT.

This chain joins TRBV11-2 and TRBJ1-1; D remains unclear. This CDR3 comprises 11 residues. The germline V gene has CDR1 SGHAT and CDR2 FQNNGV. V dropped 2 bases and J dropped 5 bases, with 3 bases sitting between them. The DNA of the CDR3 is TGTGCCAGCAGCTTAAAAACTGAAGCTTTCTTT. This codes for CASSLKTEAFF. The full variable domain, rest sourced from reference TRBV11-2 and TRBJ1-1, is EAGVAQSPRYKIIEKRQSVAFWCNPISGHATLYWYQQILGQGPKLLIQFQNNGVVDDSQLPKDRFSAERLKGVDSTLKIQPAKLEDSAVYLCASSLKTEAFFGQGTRLTVV.

CDR3 in DNA: TGTGCCAGCAGAGTGGCGGGGGCGGGGTACAATGAGCAGTTCTTC. Its protein is CASRVAGAGYNEQFF. This chain connects TRBV27 to TRBJ2-1; tentative D call: TRBD2 (7 bases). Germline loops: CDR1 MNHEY, CDR2 SMNVEV (reference sequence). V was cut by 6 bases and J by 4 bases, with 16 bases left in between. The length of the CDR3 is 15 residues.

The genes are TRBV12-3 or TRBV12-4 and TRBJ1-1; D is uncertain. With 4 bases removed from V and 1 base from J, the gap between germline ends came to 7 bases. The CDR3 has 13 residues. Here the CDR3 reads CASSSRQNTEAFF. The CDR3 region has the DNA TGTGCCAGCAGTTCGAGACAGAACACTGAAGCTTTCTTT.

V usage is TRBV7-2 and J usage is TRBJ2-7; TRBD2 agrees at 9 bases. The CDR3 consists of 15 residues. The germline V gene encodes CDR1 SGHTA and CDR2 FQGNSA. Losses at the gene ends were 5 bases for V and 0 bases for J; bases not matched to a gene: 5. The CDR3 sequence is CASSATSGHSYEQYF. DNA of the CDR3: TGTGCCAGCAGCGCGACTAGCGGCCACTCCTACGAGCAGTACTTC.

This clone appeared a single time. The chain carries TRBV7-9 and TRBJ1-1, with D possibly TRBD1 on 6 matching bases. Per the germline V gene, CDR1 is SEHNR and CDR2 is FQNEAQ (reference sequence). Deletions cut 4 bases from V and 0 bases from J, with 9 bases between. There are 14 residues in the CDR3. CDR3 sequence reads: CASSYGQMNTEAFF. CDR3 sequence (DNA): TGTGCCAGCAGCTATGGACAGATGAACACTGAAGCTTTCTTT.

V gene TRBV6-5 combines with J gene TRBJ2-1, with TRBD1 identical over 8 bases. This CDR3 spans 15 amino acids. From germline, CDR1 is MNHEY and CDR2 SVGAGI. Germline trimming cut 2 bases from V and 7 bases from J; bases unmatched to any gene: 7. This CDR3 reads CASSYDRGGGNEQFF. In DNA, the CDR3 is TGTGCCAGCAGTTACGACAGGGGAGGCGGGAATGAGCAGTTCTTC.

The chain joins TRBV6-5 to TRBJ1-2; D remains ambiguous. V lost 8 bases, J lost 0 bases, and 13 bases lay in between. This CDR3 region has 14 residues. CDR1 and CDR2 from the germline V gene are MNHEY and SVGAGI. CDR3 sequence: CASHRTEANYGYTF. CDR3 nucleotide sequence: TGTGCCAGCCACCGGACCGAGGCTAACTATGGCTACACCTTC.

V and J are TRBV3-1 (or the pseudogene TRBV3-2) and TRBJ2-2; D is perhaps TRBD2 (5 bases). Germline CDR1 LGHDT, CDR2 YNNKEL (reference sequence). V lost 3 bases and J lost 0, with 11 bases in between. There are 16 residues in the CDR3. In DNA form, the CDR3 reads TGTGCCAGCAGCCAGCTGACTACCGCGAACACCGGGGAGCTGTTTTTT. Amino acid sequence: CASSQLTTANTGELFF.

The chain uses TRBV29-1 and TRBJ1-5, with D hard to call. Trimming took off 6 bases at V and 0 bases at J, with 9 bases between the two ends. The CDR3 is made up of 13 amino acids. Germline assignment: CDR1 SQVTM and CDR2 ANQGSEA. The CDR3 bases are TGCAGCGTGGTCTCCGATAGCAATCAGCCCCAGCATTTT. It is translated as CSVVSDSNQPQHF.

On this clone itself: Compared with germline, one end of the junction differs, possibly owing to a read error. V gene TRBV7-7 combines with J gene TRBJ2-3, with 8 positions matching TRBD1. The germline V gene has CDR1 SSHAT and CDR2 FNYEAQ (reference sequence). CDR3 length: 16 amino acids. The CDR3 reads CASSSGTGWGTDTQYF. DNA of the CDR3: TGTGCTAGCAGCTCCGGGACAGGATGGGGTACAGATACGCAGTATTTT.

The V and J genes are TRBV7-3 and TRBJ2-1; 11 bases align to TRBD2. Germline CDR1 is SGHTA and CDR2 is FQGTGA. Trimming removed 5 bases from V and 0 bases from J; junction bases left unmatched: 9. This CDR3 spans 18 amino acids. CDR3 region: CASSQGLAERTSYNEQFF. The CDR3 coding sequence is TGTGCCAGCAGCCAGGGACTAGCGGAGCGGACCTCCTACAATGAGCAGTTCTTC.

V usage is TRBV5-1 and J usage is TRBJ2-5; tentatively, D is TRBD2 (5 bases). Trimming left V 4 bases short and J 3 bases short, with 10 bases between. This CDR3 is built from 13 residues. The germline V gene has CDR1 SGHRS and CDR2 YFSETQ. The CDR3 loop is CASSEGWEETQYF. The DNA of the CDR3 is TGCGCCAGCAGCGAGGGTTGGGAAGAGACCCAGTACTTC.

The V gene is TRBV5-6, the J gene TRBJ1-2, with D maybe TRBD1 (6 bases). Germline V CDR1 and CDR2: SGHDT, YYEEEE. The CDR3 runs to 14 residues. V was clipped by 0 bases and J by 4 bases, with 10 bases between them. CDR3 nucleotide sequence: TGTGCCAGCAGCTTGGACAGGGTGGGCTATGGCTACACCTTC. As protein: CASSLDRVGYGYTF.

V is TRBV6-1 and J is TRBJ2-1; possible D gene TRBD2, 6 bases. There are 16 residues in the CDR3. The V end was cut by 0 bases, the J end by 7 bases, with 16 bases between. The germline V gene has CDR1 MNHNS and CDR2 SASEGT. The CDR3 DNA reads TGTGCCAGCAGTGAAGCTATCGGTGCGGGAAAAAATGAGCAGTTCTTC. Its protein product is CASSEAIGAGKNEQFF.

CDR3: CASRATSSEAFF. The CDR3 nucleotides are TGTGCCAGCAGAGCGACAAGCTCTGAAGCTTTCTTT. This chain links TRBV6-6 with TRBJ1-1; D gene ambiguous. V lost 6 bases, J lost 6 bases, and 11 bases lay in between. The CDR3 runs to 12 residues. From germline, CDR1 is MNHNY and CDR2 SVGAGI (reference sequence).

The rearrangement links TRBV2 to TRBJ1-6; a weak D match, TRBD1 (6 bases). V dropped 10 bases and J dropped 9 bases, with 13 bases sitting between them. The CDR3 contains 12 residues. The V gene's germline CDR1 is SNHLY and CDR2 FYNNEI. CDR3 nucleotides: TGTGCCACCAGACAGGCTGGTTCACCCCTCCACTTT. Translated, it gives CATRQAGSPLHF.

The rearrangement uses TRBV6-1 and TRBJ2-7, with D tentatively TRBD1 (6 bases). CDR3 length: 14 amino acids. V was cut by 10 bases and J by 5 bases, with 21 bases left in between. Germline V gives CDR1 MNHNS, CDR2 SASEGT. The CDR3 region has the DNA TGTGCCACCACAGACTCGGGAAAGGGGGACGAGCAGTACTTC. As protein: CATTDSGKGDEQYF.

The chain joins TRBV6-6 to TRBJ2-7; 7 positions agree with TRBD1. This CDR3 is 16 amino acids long. CDR1 MNHNY and CDR2 SVGAGI come from the germline V gene (reference sequence). The J segment lost 2 bases and the V segment lost 2 bases, leaving 9 bases of the junction unmatched. DNA for the CDR3: TGTGCCAGCAGTTACCCAAGGACAGGAGAAACCTACGAGCAGTACTTC. Translating gives CASSYPRTGETYEQYF.

The rearrangement uses TRBV19 and TRBJ2-3; 8 positions agree with TRBD1. V lost 3 bases to trimming and J lost 1 base; unmatched junction nucleotides: 6. In germline, CDR1 is LNHDA, CDR2 SQIVND (reference sequence). The CDR3 is made up of 16 amino acids. Here the CDR3 reads CASSIVRGLGTDTQYF. In DNA form, the CDR3 reads TGTGCCAGTAGTATCGTCAGGGGGCTCGGCACAGATACGCAGTATTTT.

This chain uses TRBV11-2 with TRBJ1-6, with a weak D call TRBD1 (6 bases). Trimming took 6 bases from V and 0 from J, leaving 12 bases between them. CDR3 length: 16 residues. From germline, CDR1 is SGHAT and CDR2 FQNNGV. In nucleotides, the CDR3 is TGTGCCAGCAGACTACAGGGTAGCTCCTATAATTCACCCCTCCACTTT. The encoded protein is CASRLQGSSYNSPLHF.

The chain employs TRBV4-1 and TRBJ2-7; TRBD2 is a possible D gene (5 bases). The germline gives CDR1 MGHRA, CDR2 YSYEKL. This CDR3 is 16 amino acids long. The V gene lost 2 bases and the J gene lost 0 bases, with 14 bases spanning the gap. As DNA, the CDR3 is TGCGCCAGCAGCCAAACACCGACTACGGCCTCCTACGAGCAGTACTTC. Its protein is CASSQTPTTASYEQYF.

The V call is TRBV6-5, the J call TRBJ2-7, with D perhaps TRBD1 (6 bases). Germline V gives CDR1 MNHEY, CDR2 SVGAGI. This CDR3 has 15 amino acids. Between the trimmed V and J ends, which lost 0 bases and 7 bases, there was a span of 16 bases. CDR3 amino acids: CASSYSGQPPGEQYF. CDR3 sequence (DNA): TGTGCCAGCAGTTACTCTGGACAGCCGCCTGGGGAGCAGTACTTC.